This TCR beta chain was captured in a study of patients and donors after allogeneic stem cell transplantation. This clonotype was detected only a few times. Looked up from germline, CDR1 is SQVTM and CDR2 is ANQGSEA. V gave up 5 bases and J gave up 4 bases; unmatched junction bases: 7. The CDR3 consists of 13 residues. Each CDR3 protein is one row after TCRdb ran MiXCR on the RT-PCR reads. This table holds roughly 200,000 distinct CDR3 sequences, roughly 38% found once. The genes are TRBV29-1 and TRBJ1-2; 7 bases match TRBD1. The receptor was derived from a human donor who was either an allogeneic HSCT recipient or a stem cell or donor lymphocyte infusion donor (not recorded which). It is not recorded whose cells these are; they may come from a transplant donor. The sequencing sample was made of blood, either unsorted or a sorted T cell fraction (not recorded which). This CDR3 is CSVNRGRLYGYTF. CDR3 DNA sequence: TGCAGCGTTAACAGGGGCCGCCTCTATGGCTACACCTTC.